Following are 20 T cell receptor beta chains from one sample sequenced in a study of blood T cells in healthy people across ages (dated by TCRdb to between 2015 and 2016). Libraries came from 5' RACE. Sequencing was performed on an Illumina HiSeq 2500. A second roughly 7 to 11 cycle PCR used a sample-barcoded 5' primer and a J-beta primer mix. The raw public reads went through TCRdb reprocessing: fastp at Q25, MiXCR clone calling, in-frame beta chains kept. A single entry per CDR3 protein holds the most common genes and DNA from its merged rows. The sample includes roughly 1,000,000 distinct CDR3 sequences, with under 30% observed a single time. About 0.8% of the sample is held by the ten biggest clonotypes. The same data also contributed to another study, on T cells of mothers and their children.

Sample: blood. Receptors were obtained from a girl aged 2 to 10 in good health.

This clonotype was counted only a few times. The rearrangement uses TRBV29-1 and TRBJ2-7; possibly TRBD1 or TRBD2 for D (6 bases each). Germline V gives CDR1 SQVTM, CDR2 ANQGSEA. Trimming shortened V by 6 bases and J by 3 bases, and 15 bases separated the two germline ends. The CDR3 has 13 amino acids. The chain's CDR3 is CSVGGGTGYEQYF. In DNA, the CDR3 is TGCAGCGTCGGGGGCGGGACTGGCTACGAGCAGTACTTC.

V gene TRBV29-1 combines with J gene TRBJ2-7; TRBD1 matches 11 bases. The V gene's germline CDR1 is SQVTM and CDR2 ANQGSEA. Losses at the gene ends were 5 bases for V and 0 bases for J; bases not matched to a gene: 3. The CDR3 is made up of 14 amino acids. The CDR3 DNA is TGCAGCGTTAAGGACAGGGGGCCCTCCTACGAGCAGTACTTC. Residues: CSVKDRGPSYEQYF.

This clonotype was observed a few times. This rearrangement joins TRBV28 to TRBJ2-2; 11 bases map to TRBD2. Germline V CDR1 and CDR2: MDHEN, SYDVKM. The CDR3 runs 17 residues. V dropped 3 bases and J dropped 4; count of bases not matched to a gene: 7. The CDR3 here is CASSFFSGRASTGELFF. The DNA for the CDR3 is TGTGCCAGCAGTTTTTTTAGCGGGAGGGCCTCCACCGGGGAGCTGTTTTTT.

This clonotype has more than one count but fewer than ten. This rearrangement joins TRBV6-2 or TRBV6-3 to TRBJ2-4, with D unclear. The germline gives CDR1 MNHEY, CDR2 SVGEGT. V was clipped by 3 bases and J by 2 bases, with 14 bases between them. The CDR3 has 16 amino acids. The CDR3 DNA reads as TGTGCCAGCAGTTATTTATTGGACGCTACCAAAAACATTCAGTACTTC. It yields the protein CASSYLLDATKNIQYF.

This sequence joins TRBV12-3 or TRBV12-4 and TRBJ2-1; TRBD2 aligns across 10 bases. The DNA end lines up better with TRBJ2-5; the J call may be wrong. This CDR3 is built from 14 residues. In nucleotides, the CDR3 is TGTGCCAGCAGTTTCGAAAAAGCGGGAGGGCCCCAGTACTTC. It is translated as CASSFEKAGGPQYF.

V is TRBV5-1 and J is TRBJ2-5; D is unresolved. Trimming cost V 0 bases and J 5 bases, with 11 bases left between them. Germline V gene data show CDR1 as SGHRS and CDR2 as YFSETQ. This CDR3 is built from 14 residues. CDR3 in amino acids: CASSLGAFRETQYF. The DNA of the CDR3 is TGCGCCAGCAGCTTGGGGGCGTTCCGGGAGACCCAGTACTTC.

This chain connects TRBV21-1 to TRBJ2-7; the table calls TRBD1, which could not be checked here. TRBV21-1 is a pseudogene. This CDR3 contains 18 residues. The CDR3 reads CASSKLGPAGGDSYEQYF. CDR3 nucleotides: TGTGCCAGCAGCAAATTGGGTCCTGCAGGGGGAGATAGCTACGAGCAGTACTTC.

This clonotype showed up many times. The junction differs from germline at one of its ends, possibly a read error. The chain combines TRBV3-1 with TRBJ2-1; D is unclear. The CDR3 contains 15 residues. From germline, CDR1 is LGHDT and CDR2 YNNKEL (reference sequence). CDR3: CASSQERGSYNEQFF. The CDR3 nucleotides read TGCGCCAGCAGCCAAGAGAGAGGATCTTACAATGAGCAGTTCTTC.

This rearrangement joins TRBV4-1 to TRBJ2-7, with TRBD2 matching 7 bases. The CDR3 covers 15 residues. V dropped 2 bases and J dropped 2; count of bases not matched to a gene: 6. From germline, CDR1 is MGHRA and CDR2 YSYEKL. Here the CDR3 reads CASSQKEGGTYEQYF. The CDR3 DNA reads TGCGCCAGCAGCCAAAAAGAGGGAGGGACCTACGAGCAGTACTTC.

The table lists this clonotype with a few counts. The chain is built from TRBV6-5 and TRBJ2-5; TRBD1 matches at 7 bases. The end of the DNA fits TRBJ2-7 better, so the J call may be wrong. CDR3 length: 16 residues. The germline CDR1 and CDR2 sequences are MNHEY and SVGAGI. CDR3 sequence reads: CASSWGQLPSPNEQYF. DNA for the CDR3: TGTGCCAGCAGTTGGGGACAGCTCCCTTCCCCCAACGAGCAGTACTTC.

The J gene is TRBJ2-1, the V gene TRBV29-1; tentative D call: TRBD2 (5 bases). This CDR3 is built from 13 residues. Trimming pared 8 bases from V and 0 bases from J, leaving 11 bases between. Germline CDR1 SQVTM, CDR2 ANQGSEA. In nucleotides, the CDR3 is TGCAGCTGGGAGCGGAGCTCCTACAATGAGCAGTTCTTC. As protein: CSWERSSYNEQFF.

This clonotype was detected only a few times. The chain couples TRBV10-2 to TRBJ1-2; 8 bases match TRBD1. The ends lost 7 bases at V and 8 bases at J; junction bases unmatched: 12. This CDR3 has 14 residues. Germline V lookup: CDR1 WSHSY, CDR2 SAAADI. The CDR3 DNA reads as TGCGCCAGCACTCAGCCGGACAGGGAGATCGGCTACACCTTC. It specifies CASTQPDREIGYTF.

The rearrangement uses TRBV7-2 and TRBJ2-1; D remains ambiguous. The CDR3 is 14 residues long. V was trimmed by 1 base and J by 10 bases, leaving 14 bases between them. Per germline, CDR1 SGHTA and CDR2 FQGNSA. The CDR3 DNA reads TGTGCCAGCAGCTTAGGGGCGCCCACCATAGAGCAGTTCTTC. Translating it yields CASSLGAPTIEQFF.

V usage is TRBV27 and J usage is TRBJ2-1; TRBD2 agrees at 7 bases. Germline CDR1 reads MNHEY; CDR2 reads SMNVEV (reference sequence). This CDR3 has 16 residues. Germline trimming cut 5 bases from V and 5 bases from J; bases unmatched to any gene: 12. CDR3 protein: CASSPRASGVNNEQFF. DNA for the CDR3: TGTGCCAGCAGTCCCCGGGCTAGCGGTGTTAACAATGAGCAGTTCTTC.

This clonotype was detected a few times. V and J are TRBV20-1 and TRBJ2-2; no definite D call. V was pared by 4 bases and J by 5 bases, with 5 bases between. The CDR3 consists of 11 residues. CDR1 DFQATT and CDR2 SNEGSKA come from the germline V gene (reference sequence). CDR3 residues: CSAILTGELFF. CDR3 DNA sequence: TGCAGTGCTATTTTAACCGGGGAGCTGTTTTTT.

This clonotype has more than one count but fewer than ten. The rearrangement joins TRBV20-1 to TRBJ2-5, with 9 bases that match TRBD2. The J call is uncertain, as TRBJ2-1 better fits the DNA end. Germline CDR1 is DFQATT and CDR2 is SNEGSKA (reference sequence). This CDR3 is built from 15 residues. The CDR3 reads CSARLAGQFLHGQFF. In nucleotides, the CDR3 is TGCAGTGCTAGACTAGCGGGACAATTTCTACACGGGCAGTTCTTC.

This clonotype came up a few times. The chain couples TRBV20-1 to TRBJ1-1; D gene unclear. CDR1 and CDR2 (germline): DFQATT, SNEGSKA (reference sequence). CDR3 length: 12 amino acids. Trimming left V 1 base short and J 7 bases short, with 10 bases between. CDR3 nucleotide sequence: TGCAGTGCTAGAGGACGCCTCGATGAAGCTTTCTTT. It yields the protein CSARGRLDEAFF.

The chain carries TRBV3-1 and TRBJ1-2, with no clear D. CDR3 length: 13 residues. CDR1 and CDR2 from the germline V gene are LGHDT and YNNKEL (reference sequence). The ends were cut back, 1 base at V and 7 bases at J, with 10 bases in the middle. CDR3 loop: CASSQGQWAGYTF. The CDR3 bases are TGTGCCAGCAGCCAAGGGCAGTGGGCTGGCTACACCTTC.

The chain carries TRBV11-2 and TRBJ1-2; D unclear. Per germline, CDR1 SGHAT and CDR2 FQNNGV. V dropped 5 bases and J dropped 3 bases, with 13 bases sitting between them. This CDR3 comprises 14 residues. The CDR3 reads CASSPALGDYGYTF. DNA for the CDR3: TGTGCCAGCAGCCCGGCGCTTGGAGACTATGGCTACACCTTC. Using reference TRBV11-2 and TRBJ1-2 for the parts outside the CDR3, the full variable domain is EAGVAQSPRYKIIEKRQSVAFWCNPISGHATLYWYQQILGQGPKLLIQFQNNGVVDDSQLPKDRFSAERLKGVDSTLKIQPAKLEDSAVYLCASSPALGDYGYTFGSGTRLTVV.

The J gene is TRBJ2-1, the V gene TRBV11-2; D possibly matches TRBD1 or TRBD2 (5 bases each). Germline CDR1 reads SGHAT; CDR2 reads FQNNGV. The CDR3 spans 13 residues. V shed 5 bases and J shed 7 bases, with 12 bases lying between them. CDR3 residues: CASSTGTLNEQFF. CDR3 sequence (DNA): TGTGCCAGCAGCACCGGGACCCTAAATGAGCAGTTCTTC.